A selection of T cell receptor beta chains follows, all from one sample in a study of blood T cell repertoires in COVID-19. Assay: immunoSEQ multiplex PCR; the TCRdb copy retains only in-frame clones and omits some. The sample holds around 260,000 clones; nearly 90% are singletons and the top ten take around 0.7%. Sample: peripheral blood. These receptors were taken from a human donor in a cohort sampled during active COVID-19. Each CDR3 is given with its conserved first and last residue. A D gene is named only where the DNA matches it firmly. Only part of the rows carry a size: once, few, many, or a class if the clone is expanded.

d_gene,v_gene,j_gene,abundance,CDR3nt,CDR3aa
-,TRBV27,TRBJ1-6,-,TGTGCCAGCAGTCTCCCGGATTCACCCCTCCACTTT,CASSLPDSPLHF
-,TRBV6-5,TRBJ2-7,-,TGTGCCAGCAGTCAACGCAGGGCGCTCGAGCAGTACTTC,CASSQRRALEQYF
-,TRBV5-1,TRBJ2-7,few,TGCGCCAGCAGCTTACAACAGGGATACGAGCAGTACTTC,CASSLQQGYEQYF
-,TRBV3-1/TRBV3-2,TRBJ2-3,-,TGTGCCAGCAGCCCAGGAGGACCCACAGATACGCAGTATTTT,CASSPGGPTDTQYF
-,TRBV19,TRBJ2-7,-,TGTGCCAGTAGCCCCGGTTTCGGGGGAAGGTACGAGCAGTACTTC,CASSPGFGGRYEQYF
-,TRBV15,TRBJ2-5,-,TGTGCCACCAGCAGAGATATAGCCAGGGCCAGACGGCAGTACTTC,CATSRDIARARRQYF
TRBD2,TRBV6-2/TRBV6-3,TRBJ2-3,-,TGTGCCAGCAGTTTTAGTGCTAGCGGGGGGAGTTTTGGCACAGATACGCAGTATTTT,CASSFSASGGSFGTDTQYF
-,TRBV27,TRBJ2-7,-,TGTGCCAGCAGTTTGCGAACCGGGACCTACGAGCAGTACTTC,CASSLRTGTYEQYF
TRBD2,TRBV6-2/TRBV6-3,TRBJ2-7,-,TGTGCCAGCAGTTACTTAGCGGGAGGGTCCGAGCAGTACTTC,CASSYLAGGSEQYF
TRBD2,TRBV7-9,TRBJ2-1,-,TGTGCCAGCAGAACAGGACTAGCTAACTCCTACAATGAGCAGTTCTTC,CASRTGLANSYNEQFF
-,TRBV7-6,TRBJ2-7,once,TGTGCCAGCAGCTGGACAGCCATCTCCTACGAGCAGTACTTC,CASSWTAISYEQYF
-,TRBV23-1,TRBJ1-1,-,TGCGCCAGCAGTCAAACGGCAGGGATGAGGAACACTGAAGCTTTCTTT,CASSQTAGMRNTEAFF
-,TRBV7-9,TRBJ1-4,-,TGTGCCAGCAGCTTAGTTGGGGCAGGGGAAAAACTGTTTTTT,CASSLVGAGEKLFF
-,TRBV4-3,TRBJ2-5,-,TGCGCCAGCAGCCCCTCTGGGACTGCACCCTCAGAGACCCAGTACTTC,CASSPSGTAPSETQYF
TRBD1,TRBV27,TRBJ1-1,-,TGTGCCAGCAGTTTAGGGACAGGATTCACTGAAGCTTTCTTT,CASSLGTGFTEAFF
TRBD1,TRBV2,TRBJ2-2,once,TGTGCCAGCGGGACAGGGACCGGGGAGCTGTTTTTT,CASGTGTGELFF
-,TRBV7-9,TRBJ1-6,-,TGTGCCAGCAGAGACGGACAGACTTATAATTCACCCCTCCACTTT,CASRDGQTYNSPLHF
-,TRBV6-4,TRBJ1-1,once,TGTGCCAGCAGTGACACAGTGAACACTGAAGCTTTCTTT,CASSDTVNTEAFF
-,TRBV5-1,TRBJ1-3,-,TGCGCCAGCAGCTTGGGAGCTCCCTCCTCTGGAAACACCATATATTTT,CASSLGAPSSGNTIYF
TRBD1,TRBV27,TRBJ2-4,-,TGTGCCAGCAGTTTGAGGGGGCCTTCACTTTTAGCCAAAAACATTCAGTACTTC,CASSLRGPSLLAKNIQYF
-,TRBV2,TRBJ2-5,once,TGTGCCAGCAGTGAAGCCGCAGTGCAAGAGACCCAGTACTTC,CASSEAAVQETQYF
-,TRBV18,TRBJ2-7,-,TGTGCCAGCTCACCAAAGCTCCTATACGAGCAGTACTTC,CASSPKLLYEQYF
TRBD1,TRBV10-3,TRBJ2-7,-,TGTGCCATCAGTTCCCGGGACAGGGCGGGTTATGGCTACGAGCAGTACTTC,CAISSRDRAGYGYEQYF
TRBD2,TRBV28,TRBJ2-5,-,TGTGCCAGCAGCTCGGGACTAGCGGAGGAGACCCAGTACTTC,CASSSGLAEETQYF
-,TRBV7-9,TRBJ1-1,-,TGTGCCAGCAGCTGGCGACAGAACACTGAAGCTTTCTTT,CASSWRQNTEAFF
-,TRBV21-1,TRBJ2-1,-,TGTGCCAGCAAACAGGGTTCTAGGGATGAGCAGTTCTTC,CASKQGSRDEQFF
TRBD2,TRBV9,TRBJ2-7,-,TGTGCCAGCAGCTTCGGGACTAGCGGGAGTCCATCCTACGAGCAGTACTTC,CASSFGTSGSPSYEQYF
-,TRBV7-9,TRBJ2-7,-,TGTGCCAGCAGGTCGGGGAACTCCTACGAGCAGTACTTC,CASRSGNSYEQYF
-,TRBV19,TRBJ2-3,-,TGTGCCAGTAGGGCGGGCGGACTTACTAGCACAGATACGCAGTATTTT,CASRAGGLTSTDTQYF
TRBD1,TRBV4-1,TRBJ1-6,-,TGCGCCAGCAGCCCCGGTACAGGGGGTGGTTCACCCCTCCACTTT,CASSPGTGGGSPLHF
TRBD2,TRBV24-1,TRBJ2-1,-,TGTGCCACCAGTGATTTTCCGAATAGCGGGGGGGCCTACAATGAGCAGTTCTTC,CATSDFPNSGGAYNEQFF
-,TRBV9,TRBJ2-7,-,TGTGCCAGCAGCCCAAGTGGACTGCTGATCTACGAGCAGTACTTC,CASSPSGLLIYEQYF
-,TRBV7-9,TRBJ1-1,-,TGTGCCAGCAGTCAACACGCTAGGGGGAACACTGAAGCTTTCTTT,CASSQHARGNTEAFF
TRBD2,TRBV3-1/TRBV3-2,TRBJ2-3,-,TGTGCCAGCAGCCAAGCCTTAGCGGGGGGCACAGATACGCAGTATTTT,CASSQALAGGTDTQYF
TRBD1,TRBV7-3,TRBJ2-1,-,TGTGCCAGCAGCTTAGGGGACAGGGTTAGAAATGAGCAGTTCTTC,CASSLGDRVRNEQFF
-,TRBV29-1,TRBJ2-7,-,TGCAGCGTTAGGGGAGGATCCTACGAGCAGTACTTC,CSVRGGSYEQYF
TRBD2,TRBV7-2,TRBJ2-7,few,TGTGCCAGCACCCCCGGGGGGGATCGGGAGCAGTACTTC,CASTPGGDREQYF
-,TRBV12-3/TRBV12-4,TRBJ1-1,few,TGTGCCAGCAGGGATACAGCGAACACTGAAGCTTTCTTT,CASRDTANTEAFF
TRBD1,TRBV29-1,TRBJ1-1,-,TGCAGCGTTGAGTTGGGACAGGTGAACACTGAAGCTTTCTTT,CSVELGQVNTEAFF
TRBD1,TRBV19,TRBJ2-7,-,TGTGCCAGTAGTAATAATCCGGGACAGGGTCCCTACGAGCAGTACTTC,CASSNNPGQGPYEQYF
-,TRBV28,TRBJ1-2,-,TGTGCCAGCAGTTCCGGAGCAAACTATGGCTACACCTTC,CASSSGANYGYTF